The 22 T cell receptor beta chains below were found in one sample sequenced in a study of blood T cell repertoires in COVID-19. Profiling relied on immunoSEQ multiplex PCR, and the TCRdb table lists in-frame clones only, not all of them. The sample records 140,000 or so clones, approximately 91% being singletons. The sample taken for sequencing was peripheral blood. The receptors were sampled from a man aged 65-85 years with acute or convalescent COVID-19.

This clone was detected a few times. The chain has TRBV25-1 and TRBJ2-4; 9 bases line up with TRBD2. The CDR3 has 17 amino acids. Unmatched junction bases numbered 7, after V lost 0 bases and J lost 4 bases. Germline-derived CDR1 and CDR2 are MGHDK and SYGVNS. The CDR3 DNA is TGTGCCAGCAGTGAATATAAGGCTAGCGGGGCTAAAAACATTCAGTACTTC. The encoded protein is CASSEYKASGAKNIQYF.

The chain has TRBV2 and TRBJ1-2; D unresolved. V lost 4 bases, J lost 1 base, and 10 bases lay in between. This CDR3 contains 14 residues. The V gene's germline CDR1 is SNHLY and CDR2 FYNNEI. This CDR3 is CASSVSRSNYGYTF. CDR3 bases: TGTGCCAGCAGTGTTAGTCGGAGTAACTATGGCTACACCTTC.

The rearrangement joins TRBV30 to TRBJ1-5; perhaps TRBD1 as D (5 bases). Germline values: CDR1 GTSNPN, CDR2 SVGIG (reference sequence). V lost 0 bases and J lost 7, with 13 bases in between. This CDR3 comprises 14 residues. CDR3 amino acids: CAWSVPGGGQPQHF. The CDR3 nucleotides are TGTGCCTGGAGTGTACCCGGGGGGGGACAGCCCCAGCATTTT.

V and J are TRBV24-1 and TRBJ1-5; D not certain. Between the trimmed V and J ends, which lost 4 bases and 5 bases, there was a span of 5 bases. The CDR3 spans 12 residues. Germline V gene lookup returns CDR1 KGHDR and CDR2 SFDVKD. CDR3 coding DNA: TGTGCCACCAGTGACCAGTATCAGCCCCAGCATTTT. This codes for CATSDQYQPQHF.

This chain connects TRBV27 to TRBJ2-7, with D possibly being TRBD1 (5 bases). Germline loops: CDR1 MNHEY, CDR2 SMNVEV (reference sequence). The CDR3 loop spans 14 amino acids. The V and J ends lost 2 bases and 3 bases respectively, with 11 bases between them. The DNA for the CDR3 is TGTGCCAGCAGTTTACGAGGCAGGGACTACGAGCAGTACTTC. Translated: CASSLRGRDYEQYF.

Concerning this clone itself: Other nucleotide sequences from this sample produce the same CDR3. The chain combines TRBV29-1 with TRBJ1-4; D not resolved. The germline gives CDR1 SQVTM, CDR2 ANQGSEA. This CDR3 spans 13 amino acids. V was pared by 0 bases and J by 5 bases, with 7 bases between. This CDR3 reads CSVEETGNEKLFF. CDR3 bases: TGCAGCGTTGAAGAGACGGGGAATGAAAAACTGTTTTTT.

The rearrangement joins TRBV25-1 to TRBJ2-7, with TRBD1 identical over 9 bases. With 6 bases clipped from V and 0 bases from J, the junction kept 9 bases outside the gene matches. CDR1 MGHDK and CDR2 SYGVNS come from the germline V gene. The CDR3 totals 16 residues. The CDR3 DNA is TGTGCCAGCAGATTCACCGGGACAGGGTCCTCCTACGAGCAGTACTTC. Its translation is CASRFTGTGSSYEQYF.

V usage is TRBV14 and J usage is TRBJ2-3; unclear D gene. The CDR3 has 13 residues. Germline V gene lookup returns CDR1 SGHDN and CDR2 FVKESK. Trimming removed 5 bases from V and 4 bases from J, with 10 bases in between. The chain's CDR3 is CASSTRQADTQYF. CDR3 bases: TGTGCCAGCAGCACCCGACAAGCAGATACGCAGTATTTT. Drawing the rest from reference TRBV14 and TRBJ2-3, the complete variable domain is EAGVTQFPSHSVIEKGQTVTLRCDPISGHDNLYWYRRVMGKEIKFLLHFVKESKQDESGMPNNRFLAERTGGTYSTLKVQPAELEDSGVYFCASSTRQADTQYFGPGTRLTVL.

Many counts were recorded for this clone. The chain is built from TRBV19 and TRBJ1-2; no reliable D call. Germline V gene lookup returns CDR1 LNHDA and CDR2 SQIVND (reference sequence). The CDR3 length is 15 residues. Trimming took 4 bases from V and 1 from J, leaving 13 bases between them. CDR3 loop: CASSKESALNYGYTF. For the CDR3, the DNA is TGTGCCAGTAGTAAGGAGAGTGCGCTTAACTATGGCTACACCTTC.

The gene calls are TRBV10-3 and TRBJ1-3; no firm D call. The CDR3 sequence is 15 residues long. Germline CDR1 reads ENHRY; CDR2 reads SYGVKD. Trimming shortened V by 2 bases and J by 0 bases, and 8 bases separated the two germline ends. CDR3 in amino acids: CAISEGQSSGNTIYF. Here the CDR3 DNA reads TGTGCCATCAGTGAGGGGCAGAGCTCTGGAAACACCATATATTTT.

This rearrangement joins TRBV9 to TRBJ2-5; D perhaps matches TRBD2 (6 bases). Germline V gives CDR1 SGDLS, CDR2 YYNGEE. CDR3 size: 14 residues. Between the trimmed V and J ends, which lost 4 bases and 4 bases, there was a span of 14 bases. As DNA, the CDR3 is TGTGCCAGCAGCCCAAGTGGGGGGTCAGAGACCCAGTACTTC. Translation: CASSPSGGSETQYF.

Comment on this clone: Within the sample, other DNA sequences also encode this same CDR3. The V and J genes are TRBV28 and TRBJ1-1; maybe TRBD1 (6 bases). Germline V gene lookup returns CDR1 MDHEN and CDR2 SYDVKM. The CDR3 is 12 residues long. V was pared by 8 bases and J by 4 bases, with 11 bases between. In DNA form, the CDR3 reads TGTGCCAGCTCCACAGGGCGCACTGAAGCTTTCTTT. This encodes CASSTGRTEAFF.

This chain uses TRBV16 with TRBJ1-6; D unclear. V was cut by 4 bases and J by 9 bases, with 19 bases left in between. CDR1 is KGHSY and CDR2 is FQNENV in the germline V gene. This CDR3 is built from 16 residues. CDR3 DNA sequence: TGTGCCAGCAGCCGTCGGACGGCCCGGGGTAGTTCACCCCTCCACTTT. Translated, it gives CASSRRTARGSSPLHF.

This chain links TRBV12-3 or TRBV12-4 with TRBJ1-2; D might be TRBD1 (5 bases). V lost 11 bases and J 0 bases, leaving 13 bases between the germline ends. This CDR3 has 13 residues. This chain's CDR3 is CAAAPGTNYGYTF. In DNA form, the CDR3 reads TGTGCCGCAGCTCCAGGGACTAACTATGGCTACACCTTC.

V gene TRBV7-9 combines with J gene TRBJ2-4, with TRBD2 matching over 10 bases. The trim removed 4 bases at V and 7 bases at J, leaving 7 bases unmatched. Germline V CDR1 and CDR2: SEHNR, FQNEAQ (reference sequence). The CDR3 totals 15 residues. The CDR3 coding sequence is TGTGCCAGCAGCTCCACTGGGGGACTAGCGAACATTCAGTACTTC. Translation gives CASSSTGGLANIQYF.

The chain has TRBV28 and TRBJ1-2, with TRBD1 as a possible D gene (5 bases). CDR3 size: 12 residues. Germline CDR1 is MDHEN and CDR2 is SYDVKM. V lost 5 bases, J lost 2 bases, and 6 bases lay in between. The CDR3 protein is CASSQGNYGYTF. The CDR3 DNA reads TGTGCCAGCAGTCAGGGCAACTATGGCTACACCTTC.

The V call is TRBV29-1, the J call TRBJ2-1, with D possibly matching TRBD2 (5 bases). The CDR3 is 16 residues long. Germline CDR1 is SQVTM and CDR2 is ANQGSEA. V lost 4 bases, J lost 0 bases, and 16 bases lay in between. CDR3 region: CSVGGPAVGSYNEQFF. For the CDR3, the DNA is TGCAGCGTTGGAGGACCAGCGGTTGGCTCCTACAATGAGCAGTTCTTC.

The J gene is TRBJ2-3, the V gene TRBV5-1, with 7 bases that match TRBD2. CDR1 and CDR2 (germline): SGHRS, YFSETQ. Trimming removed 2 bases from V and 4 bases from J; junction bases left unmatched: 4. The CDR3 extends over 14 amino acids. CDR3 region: CASSFSGPPDTQYF. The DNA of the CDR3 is TGCGCCAGCAGCTTTAGCGGGCCCCCAGATACGCAGTATTTT.

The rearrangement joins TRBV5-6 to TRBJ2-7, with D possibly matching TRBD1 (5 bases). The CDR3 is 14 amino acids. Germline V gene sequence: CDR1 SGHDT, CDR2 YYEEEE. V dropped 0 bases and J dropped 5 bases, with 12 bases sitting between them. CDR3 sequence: CASSLAGPKNEQYF. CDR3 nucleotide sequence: TGTGCCAGCAGCTTGGCAGGGCCGAAAAACGAGCAGTACTTC.

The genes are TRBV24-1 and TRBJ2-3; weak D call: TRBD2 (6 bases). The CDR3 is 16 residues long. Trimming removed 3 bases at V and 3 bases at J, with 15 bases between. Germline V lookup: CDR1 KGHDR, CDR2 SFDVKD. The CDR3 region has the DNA TGTGCCACCAGTGATAACCTGAGGGCGGGGACAGATACGCAGTATTTT. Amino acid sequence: CATSDNLRAGTDTQYF.

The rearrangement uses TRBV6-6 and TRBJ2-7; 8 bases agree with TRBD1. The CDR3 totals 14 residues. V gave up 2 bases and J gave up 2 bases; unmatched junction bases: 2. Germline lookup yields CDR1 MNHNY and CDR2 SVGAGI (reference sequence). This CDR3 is CASSYLQGAYEQYF. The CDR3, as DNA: TGTGCCAGCAGTTACCTACAGGGGGCCTACGAGCAGTACTTC.

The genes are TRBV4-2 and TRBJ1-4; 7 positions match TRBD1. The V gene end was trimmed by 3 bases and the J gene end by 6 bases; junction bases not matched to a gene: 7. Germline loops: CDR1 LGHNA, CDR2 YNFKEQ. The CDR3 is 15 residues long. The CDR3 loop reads CASSHPDRADEKLFF. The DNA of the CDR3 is TGTGCCAGCAGCCACCCTGACAGGGCTGATGAAAAACTGTTTTTT.